This T cell receptor beta chain was identified during a study of shared clonotypes between healthy human individuals. Points from the study as a whole: With several donors compared, approximately 5.5% of naive CD4 clonotypes were shared.

Naive CD8 cells, CD45RO-negative and positively selected for CCR7, excluded terminally differentiated effector memory CD45RA+ cells. To note about this clone: What it binds is not known.

Every subset had its genomic DNA shared out evenly among several immunoSEQ plates. Using immunoSEQ multiplex PCR, the repertoire was profiled, and TCRdb retains in-frame clones only, with some absent. The sample yields around 1.9 million clones, around 93% seen once. Germline CDR1 is LNHNV and CDR2 is YYDKDF (reference sequence). The CDR3 loop spans 15 amino acids. With 0 bases clipped from V and 4 bases from J, the junction kept 5 bases outside the gene matches. Sequences were obtained from naive CD8+ T cells from PBMCs. This TCR was recovered from a man aged 18 to 30 in good health. Some clones in this sample may be carry-over from other donors' samples. The chain employs TRBV15 and TRBJ1-2; 7 positions match TRBD1. This CDR3 is CATSRETGPAYGYTF. The CDR3 DNA reads TGTGCCACCAGCAGAGAGACAGGGCCGGCCTATGGCTACACCTTC.